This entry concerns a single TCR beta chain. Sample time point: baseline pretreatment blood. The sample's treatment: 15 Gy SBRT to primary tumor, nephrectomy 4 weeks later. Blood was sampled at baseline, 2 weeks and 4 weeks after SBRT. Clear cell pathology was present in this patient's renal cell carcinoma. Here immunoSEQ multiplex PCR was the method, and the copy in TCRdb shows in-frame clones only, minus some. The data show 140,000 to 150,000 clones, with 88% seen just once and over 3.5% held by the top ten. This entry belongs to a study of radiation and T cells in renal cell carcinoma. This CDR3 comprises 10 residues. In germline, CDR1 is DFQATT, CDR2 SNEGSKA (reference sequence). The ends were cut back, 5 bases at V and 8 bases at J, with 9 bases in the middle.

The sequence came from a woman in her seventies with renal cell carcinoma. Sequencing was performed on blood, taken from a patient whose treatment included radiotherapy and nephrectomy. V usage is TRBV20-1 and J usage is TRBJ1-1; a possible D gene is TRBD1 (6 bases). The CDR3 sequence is CSAGRGEAFF. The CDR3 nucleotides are TGCAGTGCTGGTAGGGGGGAAGCTTTCTTT.